This passage covers 29 T cell receptor beta chains from one sample sequenced in a study of T cells in localized non-small cell lung cancer. Sequenced by immunoSEQ multiplex PCR; TCRdb stores in-frame clones only, minus some. Altogether approximately 47,000 clones are present, about 88% being singletons, with the ten largest covering over 2%. Sequences were derived from PBMCs, sampled before any cancer treatment. The source is a man aged 35 to 69 with stage II lung adenocarcinoma.

The chain has TRBV7-2 and TRBJ2-2, with TRBD2 matching 8 bases. J was trimmed by 1 base and V by 2 bases; bases with no gene match: 0. This CDR3 has 15 residues. From germline, CDR1 is SGHTA and CDR2 FQGNSA. CDR3 bases: TGTGCCAGCAGCTTAAGCGGGGGGAACACCGGGGAGCTGTTTTTT. Protein sequence: CASSLSGGNTGELFF.

The genes are TRBV2 and TRBJ2-1; D possibly uses TRBD1 or TRBD2 (5 bases each). Germline V gene lookup returns CDR1 SNHLY and CDR2 FYNNEI. Trimming pared 7 bases from V and 0 bases from J, leaving 10 bases between. The length of the CDR3 is 14 residues. The DNA of the CDR3 is TGTGCCAGCAATCGGGGCAACTCCTACAATGAGCAGTTCTTC. Translation gives CASNRGNSYNEQFF.

The chain employs TRBV28 and TRBJ2-7; 7 bases fit TRBD1. After removal of 10 bases from V and 4 bases from J, the junction contained 16 bases not matched to a gene. CDR1 and CDR2 (germline): MDHEN, SYDVKM. The CDR3 runs to 15 residues. The CDR3 loop is CATTGDRVGTYEQYF. CDR3 coding DNA: TGTGCCACCACTGGTGACAGGGTCGGGACATACGAGCAGTACTTC.

The chain is built from TRBV19 and TRBJ2-2, with 7 nucleotides matching TRBD1. Germline-derived CDR1 and CDR2 are LNHDA and SQIVND (reference sequence). The CDR3 covers 16 residues. The V gene end was trimmed by 2 bases and the J gene end by 2 bases; junction bases not matched to a gene: 5. CDR3 bases: TGTGCCAGTAGTATAAGAAGGGGGCGAAACACCGGGGAGCTGTTTTTT. It translates to CASSIRRGRNTGELFF.

The chain joins TRBV12-5 to TRBJ1-4, with 9 bases that match TRBD1. The CDR3 covers 15 residues. Trimming at V came to 6 bases and at J to 7 bases, leaving 9 bases not matched to a gene. Germline lookup yields CDR1 LGHNT and CDR2 FRNRAP. In nucleotides, the CDR3 is TGTGCTAGTGGACACCTTGGGACAGGGCTTGAAAAACTGTTTTTT. Its translation is CASGHLGTGLEKLFF.

J is TRBJ2-7 and V is TRBV7-9; 7 bases map to TRBD2. This CDR3 has 13 amino acids. The germline V gene encodes CDR1 SEHNR and CDR2 FQNEAQ (reference sequence). V gave up 8 bases and J gave up 0 bases; unmatched junction bases: 4. This chain's CDR3 is CASSWGGSYEQYF. The CDR3 DNA reads TGTGCCAGCTCCTGGGGGGGCTCCTACGAGCAGTACTTC. Variable domain in full (rest from reference TRBV7-9 and TRBJ2-7): DTGVSQNPRHKITKRGQNVTFRCDPISEHNRLYWYRQTLGQGPEFLTYFQNEAQLEKSRLLSDRFSAERPKGSFSTLEIQRTEQGDSAMYLCASSWGGSYEQYFGPGTRLTVT.

The CDR3 region has the DNA TGTGCCTGGAGTGAGACTGGGGAATCACCCCTCCACTTT. This codes for CAWSETGESPLHF. The chain has TRBV30 and TRBJ1-6; D remains ambiguous. The germline V gene encodes CDR1 GTSNPN and CDR2 SVGIG (reference sequence). This CDR3 has 13 residues. V lost 1 base, J lost 10 bases, and 11 bases lay in between.

The J gene is TRBJ2-7, the V gene TRBV10-3; D call uncertain. Trimming pared 8 bases from V and 4 bases from J, leaving 12 bases between. Germline lookup yields CDR1 ENHRY and CDR2 SYGVKD. The CDR3 is 12 amino acids. CDR3 DNA sequence: TGTGCCATCTCCGCTTCGGCGTACGAGCAGTACTTC. This gives the protein CAISASAYEQYF.

The CDR3 coding sequence is TGTGCCAGCTCATCAGGACAGGGGACTAACTATGGCTACACCTTC. It encodes CASSSGQGTNYGYTF. The V and J genes are TRBV18 and TRBJ1-2, with 9 bases lining up with TRBD1. CDR1 is KGHSH, CDR2 LQKENI, per germline. The junction had 4 bases not matched to a gene; V was cut back by 5 bases and J by 0 bases. This CDR3 spans 15 amino acids.

This clone showed up just once. V is TRBV25-1 and J is TRBJ2-7; 8 positions match TRBD1. The trim removed 6 bases at V and 5 bases at J, leaving 3 bases unmatched. This CDR3 contains 12 residues. Per germline, CDR1 MGHDK and CDR2 SYGVNS. CDR3 DNA sequence: TGTGCCAGCAGACAGGGGGAGGACGAGCAGTACGTC. Its translation is CASRQGEDEQYV.

The chain links TRBV19 to TRBJ1-2; no clear D. The germline gives CDR1 LNHDA, CDR2 SQIVND (reference sequence). V lost 6 bases and J lost 6, with 14 bases in between. The CDR3 has 13 residues. The CDR3: CASSLVGNDGYTF. CDR3 in DNA: TGTGCCAGTAGCCTTGTAGGAAACGATGGCTACACCTTC.

V and J are TRBV5-1 and TRBJ2-4; tentative D call: TRBD1 (6 bases). CDR1 and CDR2 from the germline V gene are SGHRS and YFSETQ. V was cut by 0 bases and J by 6 bases, with 10 bases left in between. The CDR3 covers 14 residues. As DNA, the CDR3 is TGCGCCAGCAGCTTGGTGGGCAGGGGAAACATTCAGTACTTC. Translating it yields CASSLVGRGNIQYF.

To note about this clone: Additional DNA sequences in this sample encode the identical CDR3. The chain recombines TRBV6-5 with TRBJ2-2; weak D call: TRBD2 (5 bases). Germline assignment: CDR1 MNHEY and CDR2 SVGAGI. This CDR3 comprises 14 residues. Trimming left V 0 bases short and J 6 bases short, with 8 bases between. CDR3 sequence (DNA): TGTGCCAGCAGTTACTCGACCGGGGCCGGGGAGCTGTTTTTT. As protein: CASSYSTGAGELFF.

The chain links TRBV5-6 to TRBJ2-3; 12 bases agree with TRBD2. Germline values: CDR1 SGHDT, CDR2 YYEEEE. This CDR3 is 16 amino acids long. V was pared by 2 bases and J by 4 bases, with 5 bases of the junction left unmatched. The CDR3 protein is CASSFGLAGSADTQYF. The CDR3 DNA is TGTGCCAGCAGCTTCGGACTAGCGGGGTCGGCAGATACGCAGTATTTT.

The J gene is TRBJ2-7, the V gene TRBV7-8; D unclear. The V gene's germline CDR1 is SGHVS and CDR2 FQNEAQ. The CDR3 covers 15 residues. V was cut by 1 base and J by 1 base, with 11 bases left in between. The CDR3 sequence: CASSLDGEKSYEQYV. CDR3 nucleotides: TGTGCCAGCAGCTTAGACGGAGAGAAGTCCTACGAGCAGTACGTC.

This chain uses TRBV15 with TRBJ2-7; unclear D gene. This CDR3 is 15 amino acids long. Germline CDR1 reads LNHNV; CDR2 reads YYDKDF (reference sequence). V gave up 1 base and J gave up 2 bases, with 12 bases separating them. The chain's CDR3 is CATSRVQGTPYEQYF. The CDR3 nucleotides read TGTGCCACCAGCAGAGTTCAAGGAACCCCCTACGAGCAGTACTTC. The complete variable domain, with remaining parts taken from reference TRBV15 and TRBJ2-7, reads DAMVIQNPRYQVTQFGKPVTLSCSQTLNHNVMYWYQQKSSQAPKLLFHYYDKDFNNEADTPDNFQSRRPNTSFCFLDIRSPGLGDTAMYLCATSRVQGTPYEQYFGPGTRLTVT.

In DNA, the CDR3 is TGCAGCGTTGGTCGGAACTATGGCTACACCTTC. This translates into CSVGRNYGYTF. V is TRBV29-1 and J is TRBJ1-2; D is uncertain. CDR1 is SQVTM, CDR2 ANQGSEA, per germline. Trimming left V 4 bases short and J 2 bases short, with 5 bases between. The CDR3 sequence is 11 residues long.

This chain links TRBV2 with TRBJ2-5; TRBD2 aligns across 9 bases. Trimming took 6 bases from V and 1 from J; bases not matched to a gene: 3. There are 14 residues in the CDR3. Per the germline V gene, CDR1 is SNHLY and CDR2 is FYNNEI. CDR3 loop: CASSGGGAQETQYF. In nucleotides, the CDR3 is TGTGCCAGCAGCGGCGGGGGGGCCCAAGAGACCCAGTACTTC.

There are a few counts of this clone. This chain joins TRBV5-4 and TRBJ1-2; D perhaps matches TRBD1 (5 bases). The germline CDR1 and CDR2 sequences are SGHNT and YYREEE (reference sequence). V lost 4 bases and J 3 bases, leaving 13 bases between the germline ends. The CDR3 runs to 14 residues. CDR3 in amino acids: CASSRMTEDYGYTF. The CDR3 region has the DNA TGTGCCAGCAGCCGGATGACAGAGGACTATGGCTACACCTTC.

The chain combines TRBV7-3 with TRBJ2-7; D is unclear. This CDR3 region has 13 residues. Germline V CDR1 and CDR2: SGHTA, FQGTGA. Trimming stripped 5 bases from V and 3 bases from J, with 11 bases between. CDR3: CASSPGEDYEQYF. The DNA for the CDR3 is TGTGCCAGCAGCCCCGGCGAAGACTACGAGCAGTACTTC.

In its sample, this clone was seen a few times. The rearrangement joins TRBV19 to TRBJ2-2; 7 positions agree with TRBD1. Germline V gene data show CDR1 as LNHDA and CDR2 as SQIVND (reference sequence). The J segment lost 4 bases and the V segment lost 4 bases, leaving 6 bases of the junction unmatched. This CDR3 region has 15 residues. CDR3 region: CASSTRDRGTGELFF. Written as DNA, the CDR3 is TGTGCCAGTAGTACCCGGGACAGAGGCACCGGGGAGCTGTTTTTT.

The chain couples TRBV15 to TRBJ1-1; 8 nucleotides agree with TRBD1. The germline V gene has CDR1 LNHNV and CDR2 YYDKDF (reference sequence). The CDR3 contains 14 residues. The J segment lost 3 bases and the V segment lost 9 bases, leaving 9 bases of the junction unmatched. The CDR3 reads CATSLRGRDTEAFF. CDR3 in DNA: TGTGCCACTTCACTCAGGGGGCGAGACACTGAAGCTTTCTTT.

The J gene is TRBJ1-1, the V gene TRBV18; D unresolved. With 1 base removed from V and 1 base from J, the gap between germline ends came to 13 bases. CDR1 KGHSH and CDR2 LQKENI come from the germline V gene. This CDR3 has 16 residues. As DNA, the CDR3 is TGTGCCAGCTCACCACGGGAGCCGACGGGGAACACTGAAGCTTTCTTT. This sequence encodes CASSPREPTGNTEAFF.

The chain recombines TRBV29-1 with TRBJ2-7, with D perhaps matching TRBD2 (5 bases). Trimming took 4 bases from V and 6 from J, leaving 16 bases between them. The CDR3 contains 13 residues. In germline, CDR1 is SQVTM, CDR2 ANQGSEA. CDR3 nucleotides: TGCAGCGTTGTCGGAGGTAACAGTGGCGAGCAGTACGTC. Translated, it gives CSVVGGNSGEQYV.

The chain joins TRBV5-5 to TRBJ2-2; 9 nucleotides agree with TRBD1. Trimming took 5 bases from V and 4 from J; bases not matched to a gene: 15. This CDR3 has 18 residues. Germline loops: CDR1 SGHKS, CDR2 YYEKEE (reference sequence). The CDR3 loop reads CASSFRDRVPTATGELFF. CDR3 bases: TGTGCCAGCAGTTTCCGGGACAGGGTCCCTACCGCCACCGGGGAGCTGTTTTTT.

The chain employs TRBV7-8 and TRBJ1-2; D remains unclear. The CDR3 is made up of 13 amino acids. Germline lookup yields CDR1 SGHVS and CDR2 FQNEAQ. V was shortened by 2 bases and J by 5 bases, with 9 bases between the two germline ends. CDR3 sequence reads: CASSLRAGYGYTF. DNA for the CDR3: TGTGCCAGCAGCTTAAGGGCAGGTTATGGCTACACCTTC. The entire variable domain, with the rest obtained from reference TRBV7-8 and TRBJ1-2, is as follows: GAGVSQSPRYKVAKRGQDVALRCDPISGHVSLFWYQQALGQGPEFLTYFQNEAQLDKSGLPSDRFFAERPEGSVSTLKIQRTQQEDSAVYLCASSLRAGYGYTFGSGTRLTVV.

V usage is TRBV7-3 and J usage is TRBJ1-1; TRBD1 matches at 8 bases. Germline lookup yields CDR1 SGHTA and CDR2 FQGTGA. The CDR3 is 18 amino acids. V gave up 0 bases and J gave up 4 bases; unmatched junction bases: 13. The CDR3 loop is CASSLTGTRGPQGTEAFF. The CDR3, as DNA: TGTGCCAGCAGCTTAACGGGAACCAGGGGGCCACAGGGCACTGAAGCTTTCTTT.

This clone is deemed medium-sized. The rearrangement uses TRBV6-6 and TRBJ2-7, with no clear D. CDR1 and CDR2 (germline): MNHNY, SVGAGI (reference sequence). V lost 6 bases, J lost 3 bases, and 18 bases lay in between. This CDR3 has 15 amino acids. The CDR3 DNA follows: TGTGCCAGCAGCGATTACTCCGGGCCCCTCTACGAGCAGTACGTC. It translates to CASSDYSGPLYEQYV.

The rearrangement uses TRBV19 and TRBJ1-1; no firm D call. The CDR3 sequence is 14 residues long. The germline gives CDR1 LNHDA, CDR2 SQIVND (reference sequence). With 7 bases removed from V and 0 bases from J, the gap between germline ends came to 12 bases. The CDR3 sequence: CASTRGSLNTEAFF. CDR3 bases: TGTGCCAGTACCCGGGGAAGTTTGAACACTGAAGCTTTCTTT.